A selection of T cell receptor beta chains follows, all from one sample in a study of shared clonotypes between healthy human individuals. Here immunoSEQ multiplex PCR was the method, and the copy in TCRdb shows in-frame clones only, minus some. The data contain about 600,000 clones, around three quarters of them singletons. What was sequenced was PBMCs. These TCRs come from a woman aged 40 to 50 in good health. Some clones in this sample may be carry-over from other donors' samples. CDR3s include the opening cysteine and the closing phenylalanine or tryptophan. Each record gives: CDR3 length, J gene, clone size, D gene, V gene, CDR3 DNA, CDR3 protein. D genes are given only for firm matches. Size is omitted from some rows. Given values are once, few, many or a class for expanded clones.

16	TRBJ2-3	.	.	TRBV5-1	TGCGCCAGCACCAAGGTGGGGGGCTCTAGCACAGATACGCAGTATTTT	CASTKVGGSSTDTQYF
16	TRBJ1-3	.	.	TRBV5-5	TGTGCCAGCAGCCACCCTTCCTTCGGGCTCGGAAACACCATATATTTT	CASSHPSFGLGNTIYF
16	TRBJ1-4	.	TRBD1	TRBV27	TGTGCCAGCAGTTTGAACGACAGGGGTAGAAGTGAAAAACTGTTTTTT	CASSLNDRGRSEKLFF
15	TRBJ2-5	.	.	TRBV7-3	TGTGCCAGCAGCTTATTGGGCCTGACCCAAGAGACCCAGTACTTC	CASSLLGLTQETQYF
16	TRBJ1-1	.	.	TRBV4-2	TGTGCCAGCAGCCAAATTAACGGACGAGGGAACACTGAAGCTTTCTTT	CASSQINGRGNTEAFF
16	TRBJ2-2	.	TRBD2	TRBV9	TGTGCCAGCAACCGCGGGACTAGCGGGAGCACCGGGGAGCTGTTTTTT	CASNRGTSGSTGELFF
11	TRBJ2-7	.	.	TRBV5-1	TGCGCCAGCAGGGGGAGCTACGAGCAGTACTTC	CASRGSYEQYF
15	TRBJ1-1	.	.	TRBV5-1	TGCGCCAGCAGCTTGGGGGACTGGGCTAGGGCTGAAGCTTTCTTT	CASSLGDWARAEAFF
15	TRBJ2-7	.	.	TRBV4-2	TGTGCCAGCAGCCAAAATTATTATAGCTCCTACGAGCAGTACTTC	CASSQNYYSSYEQYF
16	TRBJ2-1	few	TRBD1	TRBV4-3	TGCGCCAGCAGCCAAGAATGGGACAGATTCCTCAATGAGCAGTTCTTC	CASSQEWDRFLNEQFF
14	TRBJ1-3	.	.	TRBV11-2	TGTGCCAGCAGCTCGATTTTCGGCGGAAACACCATATATTTT	CASSSIFGGNTIYF
15	TRBJ1-2	few	.	TRBV28	TGTGCCAGCAGTTCTCCCTTCAGGGGCTACTATGGCTACACCTTC	CASSSPFRGYYGYTF
15	TRBJ2-1	.	TRBD2	TRBV7-7	TGTGCCAGCAGCCCGACTAGCGGGGAATCTAATGAGCAGTTCTTC	CASSPTSGESNEQFF
15	TRBJ2-3	.	TRBD2	TRBV5-4	TGTGCCAGCAGCCTGGGAGGCGGGAGGTCAGATACGCAGTATTTT	CASSLGGGRSDTQYF
15	TRBJ1-2	.	.	TRBV5-4	TGTGCCAGCAGCCGCCTGGAGGGGGGAGTCCTTGGCTACACCTTC	CASSRLEGGVLGYTF
14	TRBJ2-3	.	.	TRBV7-8	TGTGCCAGCAGCTTATTAACCAACACAGATACGCAGTATTTT	CASSLLTNTDTQYF
16	TRBJ2-1	.	TRBD2	TRBV27	TGTGCCAGCAGTTTCTTACTAGCGGGTAAATTAGGTGAGCAGTTCTTC	CASSFLLAGKLGEQFF
13	TRBJ1-4	few	.	TRBV30	TGTGCCTGGAGTGTAGGAGGGGGTGAAAAACTGTTTTTT	CAWSVGGGEKLFF
16	TRBJ2-1	.	TRBD2	TRBV7-8	TGTGCCAGCAGCTCGACAGGACTAGCGGGATTTAATGAGCAGTTCTTC	CASSSTGLAGFNEQFF
16	TRBJ2-2	.	TRBD1	TRBV18	TGTGCCAGCTCACCTTTACAGGGGGCGGACACCGGGGAGCTGTTTTTT	CASSPLQGADTGELFF
15	TRBJ2-7	.	TRBD2	TRBV25-1	TGTGCCAGCAGGCGGACTAGCGGGAAAGCCTACGAGCAGTACTTC	CASRRTSGKAYEQYF
16	TRBJ1-5	.	TRBD1	TRBV7-2	TGTGCCAGCAGCTCCTTACCGGGACAGTCCCATCAGCCCCAGCATTTT	CASSSLPGQSHQPQHF
15	TRBJ1-4	.	TRBD1	TRBV5-1	TGCGCCAGCAGCTTGGAAGACAGGGTTGATGAAAAACTGTTTTTT	CASSLEDRVDEKLFF
15	TRBJ2-2	.	.	TRBV27	TGTGCCAGCAGTTCTTGGGGTGAGAGTACCGGGGAGCTGTTTTTT	CASSSWGESTGELFF
12	TRBJ2-7	.	TRBD2	TRBV2	TGTGCCAGCGGGGGACTAGCGGGCGAGCAGTACTTC	CASGGLAGEQYF
13	TRBJ2-7	few	.	TRBV7-9	TGTGCCAGCAGCAAAGTGTGGGGTTACGAGCAGTACTTC	CASSKVWGYEQYF
14	TRBJ2-1	.	.	TRBV14	TGTGCCAGCAGCCAACCAGTATCCTACAATGAGCAGTTCTTC	CASSQPVSYNEQFF
12	TRBJ2-7	.	.	TRBV27	TGTGCCAGCAGTTTCTCAAGGTCCGAGCAGTACTTC	CASSFSRSEQYF
13	TRBJ1-2	.	.	TRBV4-1	TGCGCCAGCAGCCTGCAGGGGTCCTATGGCTACACCTTC	CASSLQGSYGYTF